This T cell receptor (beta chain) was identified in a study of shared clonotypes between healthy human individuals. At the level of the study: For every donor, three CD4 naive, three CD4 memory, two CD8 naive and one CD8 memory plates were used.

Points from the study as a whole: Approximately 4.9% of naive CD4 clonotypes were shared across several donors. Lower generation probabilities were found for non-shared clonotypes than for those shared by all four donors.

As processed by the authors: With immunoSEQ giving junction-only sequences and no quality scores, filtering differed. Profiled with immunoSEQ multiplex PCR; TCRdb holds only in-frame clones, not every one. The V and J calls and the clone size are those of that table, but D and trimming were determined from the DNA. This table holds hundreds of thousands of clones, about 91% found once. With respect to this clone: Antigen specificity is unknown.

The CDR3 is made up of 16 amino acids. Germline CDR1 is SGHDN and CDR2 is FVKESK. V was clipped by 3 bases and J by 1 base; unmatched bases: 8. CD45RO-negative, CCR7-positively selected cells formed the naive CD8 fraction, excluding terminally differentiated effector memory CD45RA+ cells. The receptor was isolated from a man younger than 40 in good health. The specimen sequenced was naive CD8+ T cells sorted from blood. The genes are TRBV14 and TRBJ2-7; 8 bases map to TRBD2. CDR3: CASSQKDGLASYEQYF. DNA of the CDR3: TGTGCCAGCAGCCAGAAGGACGGACTAGCTTCCTACGAGCAGTACTTC.